This T cell receptor beta chain was found in a study of T cell repertoires in cytomegalovirus infection. The study's findings and limits: The study identified carriers of CMV plus the relevant HLA from cumulative public TCR beta family frequency.

TCRdb processed the reads anew with MiXCR; each CDR3 protein has one entry. This table holds 90,000 to 130,000 distinct CDR3 sequences, about 9.4% found once. With 1 base clipped from V and 2 bases from J, the junction kept 13 bases outside the gene matches. CDR3 length: 19 residues. Germline lookup yields CDR1 LGHNA and CDR2 YSLEER. This clonotype was seen many times. Its cognate antigen is unknown. The rearrangement joins TRBV4-3 to TRBJ2-1; 8 bases map to TRBD2. The receptor was isolated from a human donor in good health (CMV status not recorded). Some clones in this sample may be carry-over from other donors' samples. The sample taken for sequencing was PBMCs, sequenced either directly or after in vitro stimulation (not recorded which). CDR3 in amino acids: CASSQGALAAGAAYNEQFF. Here the CDR3 DNA reads TGCGCCAGCAGCCAAGGCGCCCTTGCAGCGGGAGCGGCCTACAATGAGCAGTTCTTC.